Here is one T cell receptor (beta chain) with its context. These data come from a study of blood T cell repertoires in COVID-19. At the level of the study: PBMCs, B-cell-depleted T cells, or T cells provided the cDNA or gDNA that made up the material.

In the authors' workflow: Nucleated cell counts were estimated from reference gene primer amplification. Assay used: immunoSEQ multiplex PCR; TCRdb lists only in-frame clones, some missing. Clonal size and the V and J genes are those of that table, whereas D and trimming came from the DNA. In the table there are tens of thousands of clones, around nine tenths of which are singletons. CDR3 length equals 14 residues. With 0 bases removed from V and 7 bases from J, the gap between germline ends came to 9 bases. Germline V gene data show CDR1 as SGHAT and CDR2 as FQNNGV. The sequenced material came from peripheral blood. This TCR was recovered from a woman aged 80 or older with acute or convalescent COVID-19. The chain links TRBV11-2 to TRBJ1-4, with no clear D. Written as DNA, the CDR3 is TGTGCCAGCAGCTTAGATCCCCGGTCTGAAAAACTGTTTTTT. Encoded protein: CASSLDPRSEKLFF.